The present T cell receptor (beta chain) was sequenced within a study of cytomegalovirus exposure and HLA in healthy donors. As concerns this clone: Antigen: not known.

General study results and limits: Later analysis associated a missense DCLRE1C variant with TCR beta V- and J-gene trimming. In vitro assays verified that three CMV-associated chains recognized CMV antigens specifically.

CDR1 SGDLS and CDR2 YYNGEE come from the germline V gene. V was shortened by 0 bases and J by 0 bases, with 10 bases between the two germline ends. The length of the CDR3 is 15 residues. Both 60 Vbeta primers and 13 Jbeta primers went into the PCR. This table comes from immunoSEQ multiplex PCR, and its TCRdb copy is limited to in-frame clones, with some not included. The sample has around 200,000 clones; around 78% are singletons. This clonotype originated in a man aged 30-40 years in good health and CMV-seronegative. The sample consisted of PBMCs. The chain couples TRBV9 to TRBJ2-7; D is ambiguous. This CDR3 reads CASSVGGGTSYEQYF. CDR3 sequence (DNA): TGTGCCAGCAGCGTAGGTGGCGGAACCTCCTACGAGCAGTACTTC. The full variable domain, completed using reference TRBV9 and TRBJ2-7, is DSGVTQTPKHLITATGQRVTLRCSPRSGDLSVYWYQQSLDQGLQFLIQYYNGEERAKGNILERFSAQQFPDLHSELNLSSLELGDSALYFCASSVGGGTSYEQYFGPGTRLTVT.